This T cell receptor (beta chain) emerged from a study of post-analysis software for immune sequencing data. About the research overall: Relapsing-remitting, secondary progressive and progressive-relapsing forms of multiple sclerosis all featured among disease courses. Study-level points and caveats: Roughly 5 TRBV segments (TRBV5-6, TRBV5-1 and TRBV20-1 among them) occurred more frequently in patients than in controls. Compared with controls, patients showed significantly lower normalized Chao1 diversity.

Incorporated into the TCR beta cDNA libraries were unique molecular identifiers, which served to reduce PCR and sequencing biases. T cells numbering roughly 1 to 10 million yielded roughly 0.5 million cDNA molecules. TCRdb itself ran the PCR reads through MiXCR, one entry per CDR3 protein. The table includes about 540,000 distinct CDR3 sequences, 34% detected once. A note on this clonotype: As yet, its antigen is unknown.

CDR1 SNHLY and CDR2 FYNNEI come from the germline V gene. The length of the CDR3 is 16 residues. Trimming cost V 7 bases and J 0 bases, with 13 bases left between them. The chain links TRBV2 to TRBJ2-6, with D perhaps matching TRBD1 (5 bases). The source is a girl aged 2-17 years with multiple sclerosis. Source material: blood. CDR3 coding DNA: TGTGCCAGCATAATAGGACACCACTCTGGGGCCAACGTCCTGACTTTC. Protein product: CASIIGHHSGANVLTF. Full variable domain (remainder filled in from reference TRBV2 and TRBJ2-6): EPEVTQTPSHQVTQMGQEVILRCVPISNHLYFYWYRQILGQKVEFLVSFYNNEISEKSEIFDDQFSVERPDGSNFTLKIRSTKLEDSAMYFCASIIGHHSGANVLTFGAGSRLTVL.